This TCR beta chain was retrieved from a study of T cells after yellow fever vaccination. Whole-study findings and limits: Booster samples showed a return of most primary-vaccination clones (roughly 96% CD4, approximately 90% CD8). Weaker in magnitude, the secondary response showed a faster peak on day 5 versus 15. Overlap between CD4 and CD8 compartments was detected for a small share of clonotypes.

The CDR3 length is 14 residues. Germline loops: CDR1 MGHRA, CDR2 YSYEKL. V was shortened by 0 bases and J by 4 bases, with 8 bases between the two germline ends. This clonotype was picked up a small number of times. What it binds is unknown. A process of 5'RACE template switching, which added a universal primer site and UMIs, was used to make TCR cDNA. TCRdb passed the 5' RACE reads through MiXCR, listing each CDR3 protein once. The repertoire consists of about 510,000 distinct CDR3 sequences, with 20% to 25% occurring once and the leading ten covering roughly a sixth. The V gene is TRBV4-1, the J gene TRBJ2-3; D gene unclear. The clonotype comes from a man in his late teens or twenties who received the YFV17D yellow fever vaccine. The starting material was PBMCs, obtained less than 25 days after the first yellow fever vaccination. The CDR3 is CASSQDPPADTQYF. As DNA, the CDR3 is TGCGCCAGCAGCCAAGATCCCCCCGCAGATACGCAGTATTTT.